Shown below are 30 T cell receptor beta chains from a single sample sequenced in a study of tumor and adjacent non-tumor tissue in lung cancer. The library came from three nested PCR rounds adapted from ARM-PCR protocols. TCRdb re-called the multiplex PCR reads with MiXCR, one entry per CDR3 protein. The sample lists tens of thousands of distinct CDR3 sequences; around 61% were seen once. No cell sorting was done before RNA was extracted from the tissue. Distant lung tissue was collected more than 3 cm away from the tumor edge. The specimen sequenced was distant non-tumor lung tissue. These receptor sequences come from a man aged 70 or older with non-small cell lung cancer.

With respect to this clonotype: A single base separates this from a much larger clone, so it may be a read error. The chain employs TRBV4-2 and TRBJ2-3; either TRBD1 or TRBD2 may fit D (5 bases each). This CDR3 has 16 residues. The germline V gene has CDR1 LGHNA and CDR2 YNFKEQ. The CDR3 nucleotides are TGTGCCAGCAGCCAAGGTTTGAGAGGGGCCACAGGTACGCAGTATTTT. It specifies CASSQGLRGATGTQYF.

A word on this clonotype: This may be a read error, as it is one base from a much larger clone. The chain has TRBV6-5 and TRBJ2-5, with unresolved D. Germline V gene lookup returns CDR1 MNHEY and CDR2 SVGAGI. V was pared by 2 bases and J by 4 bases, with 8 bases between. The CDR3 consists of 13 residues. The chain's CDR3 is CASSYVFAETQYF. For the CDR3, the DNA is TGTGCCAGCAGTTACGTGTTCGCAGAGACCCAGTACTTC.

As regards this clonotype: The conserved final phenylalanine or tryptophan is absent from the CDR3, which likely points to a read error. The chain joins TRBV20-1 to TRBJ2-7, with unresolved D. V gave up 7 bases and J gave up 4 bases, with 14 bases separating them. CDR3 length: 12 amino acids. The germline gives CDR1 DFQATT, CDR2 SNEGSKA (reference sequence). The CDR3 reads CSGALQRYEQYL. CDR3 DNA: TGCAGTGGGGCCCTCCAGCGATACGAGCAGTACTTA.

Of note for this clonotype: At one end the junction does not follow the germline gene, possibly because of a read error. The chain recombines TRBV29-1 with TRBJ1-3; perhaps TRBD1 as D (5 bases). The CDR3 consists of 12 residues. The germline V gene has CDR1 SQVTM and CDR2 ANQGSEA. CDR3 amino acids: CGVSGTGNTIYF. In DNA, the CDR3 is TGCGGCGTTTCAGGGACGGGAAACACCATATATTTT. Looking up the rest from reference TRBV29-1 and TRBJ1-3 gives the full variable domain: SAVISQKPSRDICQRGTSLTIQCQVDSQVTMMFWYRQQPGQSLTLIATANQGSEATYESGFVIDKFPISRPNLTFSTLTVSNMSPEDSSIYLCGVSGTGNTIYFGEGSWLTVV.

In its sample, this clonotype was seen many times. V is TRBV12-3 or TRBV12-4 and J is TRBJ2-7; 10 nucleotides match TRBD1. Trimming took 5 bases from V and 3 from J; bases not matched to a gene: 7. The CDR3 has 15 residues. CDR3: CASSISGTGVYEQYF. The CDR3 DNA reads TGTGCCAGCAGTATCTCCGGGACAGGGGTCTACGAGCAGTACTTC.

As concerns this clonotype: One base away lies a much larger clone, so this may be a sequencing read error. The rearrangement uses TRBV19 and TRBJ1-5; 7 positions agree with TRBD1. Germline lookup yields CDR1 LNHDA and CDR2 SQIVND (reference sequence). The CDR3 is made up of 15 amino acids. The CDR3 bases are TGTGCCAGTAGTCCTGGGACAGTCCCTGGGGAGCCCCTGCATTTT. Translation: CASSPGTVPGEPLHF.

With respect to this clonotype: A much larger clonotype is one base distant, so this may be a read error. The chain recombines TRBV4-1 with TRBJ2-7; D remains unclear. V lost 1 base and J 4 bases, leaving 14 bases between the germline ends. The CDR3 consists of 15 residues. The germline CDR1 and CDR2 sequences are MGHRA and YSYEKL. The CDR3 nucleotides are TGCGCCAGCAGCCAAGGAGGTAGTAGTATTTACGAGCAGTACTTC. The encoded protein is CASSQGGSSIYEQYF.

A note on this clonotype: Without the conserved terminal phenylalanine or tryptophan, this CDR3 likely stems from a read error. The V gene is TRBV11-2, the J gene TRBJ2-5, with D possibly being TRBD1 (5 bases). Trimming shortened V by 1 base and J by 0 bases, and 9 bases separated the two germline ends. This CDR3 spans 15 amino acids. Germline values: CDR1 SGHAT, CDR2 FQNNGV. The CDR3 DNA reads TGTGCCAGCAGCTTAGGGGGCAGGCACCAAGAGACCCAGTACTCC. Translated: CASSLGGRHQETQYS.

Comment on this clonotype: Mismatch with germline at one junction end may stem from a read error. J is TRBJ2-2 and V is TRBV2; D is uncertain. CDR1 is SNHLY and CDR2 is FYNNEI in the germline V gene. The CDR3 runs 14 residues. The CDR3 bases are TGTGCCAGCAGTGACTTTGCGAACACCCGGGAGCTGTTTTTT. Residues: CASSDFANTRELFF.

V gene TRBV6-2 or TRBV6-3 combines with J gene TRBJ1-2; maybe TRBD1 (5 bases). Trimming took 10 bases from V and 3 from J, leaving 15 bases between them. The CDR3 spans 13 residues. Germline CDR1 MNHEY, CDR2 SVGEGT. CDR3 bases: TGTGCCAATAGTCGAAGGACATACTATGGCTACACCTTC. Translation: CANSRRTYYGYTF.

Notes on this clonotype: The CDR3 does not close with the conserved phenylalanine or tryptophan, likely indicating a read error. This rearrangement joins TRBV6-1 to TRBJ1-1, with 8 bases identical to TRBD1. The CDR3 is 14 residues long. Germline loops: CDR1 MNHNS, CDR2 SASEGT. The chain's CDR3 is CAGRDRRTGFEAFS. The CDR3 DNA reads as TGTGCCGGCAGGGACCGGCGGACAGGGTTCGAAGCTTTCTCT.

A note on this clonotype: A single base separates this from a much larger clone, so it may be a read error. This chain uses TRBV12-3 or TRBV12-4 with TRBJ1-3; 9 bases fit TRBD1. This CDR3 has 17 amino acids. CDR3 nucleotides: TGTGCCACCAGTTTAAGGTCCGGGACAGGGTACGGAAACACCATATATTTT. As protein: CATSLRSGTGYGNTIYF.

The sample holds a few counts of this clonotype. The rearrangement joins TRBV5-1 to TRBJ1-3; a possible D gene is TRBD1 (6 bases). Looked up from germline, CDR1 is SGHRS and CDR2 is YFSETQ. V dropped 1 base and J dropped 0 bases, with 11 bases sitting between them. The CDR3 totals 16 residues. The DNA of the CDR3 is TGCGCCAGCAGCTTGATGGGGGCCCGCTCTGGAAACACCATATATTTT. Residues: CASSLMGARSGNTIYF.

This sequence joins TRBV6-1 and TRBJ1-5; no clear D. The CDR3 covers 14 residues. Germline CDR1 MNHNS, CDR2 SASEGT. The V and J ends lost 7 bases and 5 bases respectively, with 15 bases between them. CDR3 protein: CASTAEPFDQPQHF. DNA for the CDR3: TGTGCCAGCACCGCTGAGCCCTTCGATCAGCCCCAGCATTTT.

For this clonotype: It may be a read error: a sequence one base away is much more abundant. This rearrangement joins TRBV5-6 to TRBJ2-3; D unresolved. CDR1 and CDR2 from the germline V gene are SGHDT and YYEEEE. The CDR3 has 13 residues. V was shortened by 1 base and J by 5 bases, with 8 bases between the two germline ends. In nucleotides, the CDR3 is TGTGCCAGCAGCTTGTTGCGGATAGATACGCAGTATTTT. Translation gives CASSLLRIDTQYF. Full variable domain (missing parts from reference TRBV5-6 and TRBJ2-3): DAGVTQSPTHLIKTRGQQVTLRCSPKSGHDTVSWYQQALGQGPQFIFQYYEEEERQRGNFPDRFSGHQFPNYSSELNVNALLLGDSALYLCASSLLRIDTQYFGPGTRLTVL.

This clonotype has only one observation. Since a much larger clone is just one base distant, this may be a read error. The genes are TRBV30 and TRBJ1-2, with D hard to call. The germline gives CDR1 GTSNPN, CDR2 SVGIG (reference sequence). V lost 3 bases to trimming and J lost 4 bases, with 21 bases between them. The CDR3 consists of 16 residues. DNA for the CDR3: TGTGCCTGGAGCCCCCCATGGAGGGAGAACAGCTATGGCTACACCTTC. Its protein product is CAWSPPWRENSYGYTF.

Comment on this clonotype: A read error may produce the germline difference seen at one junction end. J is TRBJ2-1 and V is TRBV11-2; D call uncertain. CDR1 and CDR2 (germline): SGHAT, FQNNGV. This CDR3 comprises 15 residues. CDR3 sequence reads: CASSFKMGFPNEQIF. The CDR3 bases are TGTGCCAGCAGCTTCAAGATGGGATTCCCCAATGAGCAGATCTTC. The variable domain in full, with the rest retrieved from reference TRBV11-2 and TRBJ2-1, is EAGVAQSPRYKIIEKRQSVAFWCNPISGHATLYWYQQILGQGPKLLIQFQNNGVVDDSQLPKDRFSAERLKGVDSTLKIQPAKLEDSAVYLCASSFKMGFPNEQIFGPGTRLTVL.

The chain joins TRBV11-2 to TRBJ2-2, with D uncertain. V lost 6 bases, J lost 11 bases, and 16 bases lay in between. The CDR3 consists of 13 residues. Germline V gene lookup returns CDR1 SGHAT and CDR2 FQNNGV. This chain's CDR3 is CASSPLGNGELFF. CDR3 in DNA: TGTGCCAGCAGTCCACTGGGGAACGGTGAGCTGTTTTTT.

Of note for this clonotype: Here the CDR3 omits its conserved ending phenylalanine or tryptophan, so a read error is the likely source. No DNA is shown, since the ends of the CDR3 on it are uncertain; the CDR3 is the one TCRdb lists. The chain uses TRBV28 and TRBJ1-5; the tabulated D call, TRBD1, remains unverified against the DNA. Germline V gene lookup returns CDR1 MDHEN and CDR2 SYDVKM. Ends included, the CDR3 has 13 residues. The CDR3 loop is CASRPGDNQPHHL.

With respect to this clonotype: The junction departs from germline at one end; a sequencing error may be responsible. V is TRBV6-1 and J is TRBJ2-6; a weak D match, TRBD1 (5 bases). Germline CDR1 MNHNS, CDR2 SASEGT. This CDR3 is built from 17 residues. The CDR3 reads CASSEGTEFSGANALTF. The CDR3 DNA reads as TGTGCCAGCAGTGAAGGAACAGAATTCTCTGGGGCCAACGCCCTGACTTTC.

Turning to this clonotype: One junction end disagrees with the germline gene, perhaps due to a read error. The chain joins TRBV5-4 to TRBJ2-5; 9 bases fit TRBD2. The CDR3 length is 16 residues. Per germline, CDR1 SGHNT and CDR2 YYREEE (reference sequence). The CDR3 nucleotides are TGTGCCAGCAGCTTTCGACTAGCGGACTTCCAAGAGACCCAGCACTTC. It codes for CASSFRLADFQETQHF.

The rearrangement joins TRBV5-5 to TRBJ2-3, with TRBD1 as a possible D gene (5 bases). The CDR3 has 16 residues. V lost 6 bases to trimming and J lost 0 bases, with 17 bases between them. Germline V gives CDR1 SGHKS, CDR2 YYEKEE (reference sequence). CDR3 bases: TGTGCCAGCATTGGAACAGGCATATTTAGCACAGATACGCAGTATTTT. This translates into CASIGTGIFSTDTQYF. The whole variable domain, remainder taken from reference TRBV5-5 and TRBJ2-3, is DAGVTQSPTHLIKTRGQQVTLRCSPISGHKSVSWYQQVLGQGPQFIFQYYEKEERGRGNFPDRFSARQFPNYSSELNVNALLLGDSALYLCASIGTGIFSTDTQYFGPGTRLTVL.

Comments on this clonotype: Germline and junction disagree at one end, which may indicate a read error. The chain carries TRBV11-2 and TRBJ2-7; 9 bases match TRBD1. This CDR3 is 13 amino acids long. The germline gives CDR1 SGHAT, CDR2 FQNNGV. The CDR3 is CASSGTGPYDQYF. As DNA, the CDR3 is TGTGCCAGCAGCGGGACAGGGCCCTACGATCAGTACTTC.

Concerning this clonotype itself: It may be a read error: a sequence one base away is much more abundant. The V call is TRBV10-2, the J call TRBJ1-1; D gene unclear. CDR1 and CDR2 (germline): WSHSY, SAAADI. The CDR3 length is 13 residues. The CDR3 DNA reads TGCACCAGCAGTGAGTCGCGGGGAGAACGCGCTTTCTTT. Its translation is CTSSESRGERAFF.

This clonotype was counted only a few times. This may be a read error: a much more frequent sequence differs by one nucleotide. The CDR3 end shows no conserved phenylalanine or tryptophan, and so a read error is likely. The V call is TRBV29-1, the J call TRBJ1-1; D may be TRBD1 (6 bases). Trimming pared 6 bases from V and 2 bases from J, leaving 13 bases between. Germline CDR1 is SQVTM and CDR2 is ANQGSEA. This CDR3 has 13 amino acids. CDR3: CSVGRDTNTEAFS. Written as DNA, the CDR3 is TGCAGCGTGGGGCGGGACACTAACACTGAAGCTTTCTCT.

This clonotype was picked up a small number of times. A clone one base away is much larger, so this may be a read error. The CDR3 sequence: CANSQDRQRGNTDTQYF. The CDR3 nucleotides read TGTGCCAACAGCCAAGACCGGCAGCGGGGAAACACAGATACGCAGTATTTT. The gene calls are TRBV4-2 and TRBJ2-3; 7 positions agree with TRBD2. The CDR3 has 17 amino acids. Germline V lookup: CDR1 LGHNA, CDR2 YNFKEQ.

Concerning this clonotype: A junction boundary mismatches the germline segment, possibly from a read error. The rearrangement joins TRBV5-1 to TRBJ1-6; D might be TRBD1 (6 bases). CDR1 and CDR2 (germline): SGHRS, YFSETQ. The CDR3 length is 15 residues. CDR3 residues: CASSSGDMGNSPLHF. The CDR3 DNA follows: TGCGCCAGTAGCTCGGGGGACATGGGAAATTCACCACTCCACTTT.

A word on this clonotype: This may arise from a read error, as a much more abundant clone is one base away. The chain joins TRBV12-3 or TRBV12-4 to TRBJ1-6, with D unclear. With 7 bases removed from V and 6 bases from J, the gap between germline ends came to 13 bases. The CDR3 length is 14 residues. CDR3 residues: CASNRCLFNSPLHF. DNA for the CDR3: TGTGCCAGCAACCGGTGTCTGTTTAATTCACCCCTCCACTTT.

Comment on this clonotype: At one end, the junction sequence differs from germline, possibly due to a read error. The chain couples TRBV28 to TRBJ2-7; D remains unclear. The CDR3 loop spans 15 amino acids. Germline-derived CDR1 and CDR2 are MDHEN and SYDVKM. The CDR3 loop is CASSPFGPFTYKQYF. The DNA for the CDR3 is TGTGCCAGCAGTCCCTTTGGGCCGTTTACCTACAAGCAGTACTTC. Drawing the rest from reference TRBV28 and TRBJ2-7, the complete variable domain is DVKVTQSSRYLVKRTGEKVFLECVQDMDHENMFWYRQDPGLGLRLIYFSYDVKMKEKGDIPEGYSVSREKKERFSLILESASTNQTSMYLCASSPFGPFTYKQYFGPGTRLTVT.

For this clonotype: Since a much larger clone is just one base distant, this may be a read error. J is TRBJ2-1 and V is TRBV29-1, with a weak D call TRBD1 (6 bases). The length of the CDR3 is 14 residues. CDR1 and CDR2 from the germline V gene are SQVTM and ANQGSEA. The CDR3 region is CSVDRDNSYDEQFF. The CDR3 bases are TGCAGCGTTGACCGGGACAACTCCTACGATGAGCAGTTCTTC.